Each of the 13 T cell receptor beta chains below was sequenced from the same sample in a study of T cell responses to AZD1222 COVID-19 vaccine. Produced via immunoSEQ multiplex PCR; TCRdb's table is partial and in-frame only. This table has approximately 180,000 clones, 85% to 90% appearing once. This specimen consisted of peripheral blood, obtained on day 0 of AZD1222 vaccination. The receptors were gathered from an adult in good health.

The chain employs TRBV6-5 and TRBJ1-5, with D maybe TRBD1 (5 bases). Trimming shortened V by 9 bases and J by 3 bases, and 12 bases separated the two germline ends. Germline CDR1 and CDR2: MNHEY and SVGAGI. The CDR3 is 13 residues long. The CDR3 sequence is CASRQIVNQPQHF. CDR3 nucleotides: TGTGCCAGTAGACAGATTGTCAATCAGCCCCAGCATTTT.

This clone was counted a single time. The J gene is TRBJ2-3, the V gene TRBV7-2, with unresolved D. Trimming stripped 5 bases from V and 12 bases from J, with 15 bases between. Germline V gene lookup returns CDR1 SGHTA and CDR2 FQGNSA. There are 12 residues in the CDR3. The CDR3 protein is CASSQTGRTQYF. In DNA, the CDR3 is TGTGCCAGCAGCCAAACGGGCAGAACACAGTATTTT.

CDR3 loop: CATSDFKRGKTGELFF. The CDR3 region has the DNA TGTGCCACCAGTGATTTTAAGCGGGGGAAGACCGGGGAGCTGTTTTTT. The rearrangement links TRBV24-1 to TRBJ2-2, with 8 bases fitting TRBD2. With 1 base clipped from V and 5 bases from J, the junction kept 5 bases outside the gene matches. CDR1 and CDR2 from the germline V gene are KGHDR and SFDVKD. The CDR3 consists of 16 residues.

J is TRBJ1-4 and V is TRBV5-4; 9 nucleotides match TRBD1. V lost 5 bases to trimming and J lost 7 bases; unmatched junction nucleotides: 12. The length of the CDR3 is 16 residues. Germline CDR1 and CDR2: SGHNT and YYREEE (reference sequence). The CDR3 sequence: CASRSTTGGASEKLFF. DNA for the CDR3: TGTGCCAGCAGATCTACCACAGGGGGCGCGAGTGAAAAACTGTTTTTT.

This chain joins TRBV6-1 and TRBJ2-5, with 10 bases matching TRBD1. The CDR3 sequence is 19 residues long. V shed 3 bases and J 5 bases; nucleotides not matched to a gene: 18. CDR1 is MNHNS and CDR2 is SASEGT in the germline V gene. The CDR3 here is CASSDRETGGFARGETQYF. The CDR3, as DNA: TGTGCCAGCAGTGATCGGGAGACAGGGGGCTTCGCCAGGGGGGAGACCCAGTACTTC.

The chain uses TRBV7-3 and TRBJ2-3; tentative D call: TRBD1 (5 bases). The CDR3 covers 16 residues. CDR1 is SGHTA, CDR2 FQGTGA, per germline. V lost 1 base and J lost 2, with 13 bases in between. DNA for the CDR3: TGTGCCAGCAGCTTAAGGGGCCAAACCGTCACAGATACGCAGTATTTT. Translated, it gives CASSLRGQTVTDTQYF. Full variable domain (rest looked up from reference TRBV7-3 and TRBJ2-3): GAGVSQTPSNKVTEKGKYVELRCDPISGHTALYWYRQSLGQGPEFLIYFQGTGAADDSGLPNDRFFAVRPEGSVSTLKIQRTERGDSAVYLCASSLRGQTVTDTQYFGPGTRLTVL.

The chain has TRBV28 and TRBJ1-5, with TRBD1 identical over 11 bases. V lost 5 bases, J lost 4 bases, and 7 bases stayed unmatched. Germline V gene sequence: CDR1 MDHEN, CDR2 SYDVKM. The CDR3 extends over 16 amino acids. This CDR3 is CASSPPGQGVNQPQHF. In DNA, the CDR3 is TGTGCCAGCAGTCCCCCGGGACAGGGGGTAAATCAGCCCCAGCATTTT.

The gene calls are TRBV9 and TRBJ2-2, with D perhaps matching TRBD2 (6 bases). Germline V gene data show CDR1 as SGDLS and CDR2 as YYNGEE. The CDR3 loop spans 15 amino acids. V dropped 1 base and J dropped 8 bases, with 15 bases sitting between them. In DNA form, the CDR3 reads TGTGCCAGCAGCGTATCAGCCGCCGGGACTGGGGAGCTGTTTTTT. It specifies CASSVSAAGTGELFF.

The table lists this clone with a few counts. The chain has TRBV2 and TRBJ1-5; D is undetermined. This CDR3 comprises 15 residues. The V gene lost 6 bases and the J gene lost 0 bases, with 12 bases spanning the gap. Germline CDR1 reads SNHLY; CDR2 reads FYNNEI. The chain's CDR3 is CASRIRGGSNQPQHF. The CDR3 DNA reads as TGTGCCAGCAGGATCCGGGGAGGTAGCAATCAGCCCCAGCATTTT.

The chain has TRBV5-1 and TRBJ2-1; 10 bases map to TRBD2. The CDR3 loop spans 17 amino acids. Germline lookup yields CDR1 SGHRS and CDR2 YFSETQ. V gave up 0 bases and J gave up 6 bases; unmatched junction bases: 9. The CDR3 is CASSLDLASGGFNEQFF. DNA for the CDR3: TGCGCCAGCAGCTTGGATTTGGCTAGCGGGGGCTTCAATGAGCAGTTCTTC.

This rearrangement joins TRBV12-3 or TRBV12-4 to TRBJ2-3; no definite D call. V was clipped by 3 bases and J by 6 bases, with 10 bases between them. CDR3 size: 13 residues. CDR3 sequence (DNA): TGTGCCAGCAGTTTTAGTACCCCGGATACGCAGTATTTT. Its protein product is CASSFSTPDTQYF.

V usage is TRBV5-1 and J usage is TRBJ2-1; 8 nucleotides align to TRBD2. Germline V CDR1 and CDR2: SGHRS, YFSETQ. The V and J ends lost 2 bases and 0 bases, in that order; junction bases with no gene match: 10. The CDR3 extends over 18 amino acids. CDR3 amino acids: CASSFLAGGQSSYNEQFF. In nucleotides, the CDR3 is TGCGCCAGCAGCTTCCTCGCGGGAGGACAGAGCTCCTACAATGAGCAGTTCTTC.

This clone was picked up one time. The V and J genes are TRBV29-1 and TRBJ2-3; TRBD2 is a possible D gene (6 bases). CDR1 is SQVTM and CDR2 is ANQGSEA in the germline V gene. With 4 bases removed from V and 0 bases from J, the gap between germline ends came to 8 bases. The CDR3 totals 13 residues. The CDR3 loop is CSVVGGSTDTQYF. The CDR3 bases are TGCAGCGTTGTGGGGGGTAGCACAGATACGCAGTATTTT.